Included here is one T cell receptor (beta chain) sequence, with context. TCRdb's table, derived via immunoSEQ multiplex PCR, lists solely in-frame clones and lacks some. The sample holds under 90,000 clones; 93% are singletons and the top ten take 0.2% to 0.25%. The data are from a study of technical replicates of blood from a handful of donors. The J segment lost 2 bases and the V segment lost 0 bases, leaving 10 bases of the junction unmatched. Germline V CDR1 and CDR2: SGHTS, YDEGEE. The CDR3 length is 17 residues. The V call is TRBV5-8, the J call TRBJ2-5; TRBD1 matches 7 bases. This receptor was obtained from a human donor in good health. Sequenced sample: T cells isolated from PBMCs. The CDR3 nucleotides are TGTGCCAGCAGCTTGGACTACCGGGACAGCTTTCAAGAGACCCAGTACTTC. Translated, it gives CASSLDYRDSFQETQYF.